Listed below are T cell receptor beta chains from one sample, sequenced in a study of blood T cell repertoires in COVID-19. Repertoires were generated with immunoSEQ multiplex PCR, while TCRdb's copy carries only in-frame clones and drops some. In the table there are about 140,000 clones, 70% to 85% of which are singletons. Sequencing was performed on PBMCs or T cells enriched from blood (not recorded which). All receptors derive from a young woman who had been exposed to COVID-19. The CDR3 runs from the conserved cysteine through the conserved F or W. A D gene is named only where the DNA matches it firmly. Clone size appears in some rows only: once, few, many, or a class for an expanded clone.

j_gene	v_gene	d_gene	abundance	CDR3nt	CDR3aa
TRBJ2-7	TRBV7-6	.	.	TGTGCCAGCAGCTTAAGCGGAAGGACAGTATTCGGCGAGCAGTACTTC	CASSLSGRTVFGEQYF
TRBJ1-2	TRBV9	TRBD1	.	TGTGCCAGCAGCGTACTCGGACAGGGTGGCTATGGCTACACCTTC	CASSVLGQGGYGYTF
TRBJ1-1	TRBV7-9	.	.	TGTGCCAGCAGCTTAGAAGCTGGGAACACTGAAGCTTTCTTT	CASSLEAGNTEAFF
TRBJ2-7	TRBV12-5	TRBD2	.	TGTGCTAGTGGTTGGATTAGCGGGAGGGCCTCCTACGAGCAGTACTTC	CASGWISGRASYEQYF
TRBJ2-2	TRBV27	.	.	TGTGCCAGCAGTTATAATCCCACCGGGGAGCTGTTTTTT	CASSYNPTGELFF
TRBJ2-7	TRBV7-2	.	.	TGTGCCAGCAGCCAAACCCGGTCCGAGCAGTACTTC	CASSQTRSEQYF
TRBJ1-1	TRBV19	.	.	TGTGCCAGTAGTATGCGGAGTATTAACACTGAAGCTTTCTTT	CASSMRSINTEAFF
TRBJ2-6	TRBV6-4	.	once	TGTGCCAGCTCAGGGAACGGGGCCAACGTCCTGACTTTC	CASSGNGANVLTF
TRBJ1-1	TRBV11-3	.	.	TGTGCCAGCAGCTTAAGAGGCCAGAGTGAAGCTTTCTTT	CASSLRGQSEAFF
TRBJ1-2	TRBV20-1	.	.	TGCAGTGCCGCGACATTCTCGGGCTACACCTTC	CSAATFSGYTF
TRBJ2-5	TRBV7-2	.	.	TGTGCCAGCAGCCCGTACCAAGAGACCCAGTACTTC	CASSPYQETQYF